These T cell receptor beta chains were read from a single sample in a study of tumor and adjacent non-tumor tissue in lung cancer. MiXCR, applied by TCRdb to the multiplex PCR reads, yields one record per CDR3 protein. Among 200,000 to 250,000 distinct CDR3 sequences listed, around 71% were seen once. The sample taken for sequencing was lung tumor tissue. All receptors come from a man in his sixties with non-small cell lung cancer. The CDR3 runs from the conserved cysteine through the conserved F or W. A D gene is named only where the DNA matches it firmly. Part of the rows lack a size; the others show once, few, many or a class for expanded clones.

j_call	v_call	d_call	clone_size	cdr3_aa	cdr3_nt
TRBJ1-2	TRBV12-3/TRBV12-4	-	few	CASSIRWETGYTF	TGTGCCAGCAGTATACGCTGGGAGACTGGCTACACCTTC
TRBJ2-5	TRBV4-3	-	-	CAISQRTQETQYF	TGCGCCATCAGCCAACGGACTCAAGAGACTCAGTACTTC
TRBJ2-7	TRBV5-1	TRBD1	-	CASSPRTGEASEQYF	TGCGCCAGCAGCCCACGGACAGGGGAGGCTTCCGAGCAGTACTTC
TRBJ1-2	TRBV5-1	TRBD1	-	CASSLKAGTGGLRNYGYTF	TGCGCCAGCAGCTTGAAGGCTGGGACAGGGGGCCTTCGGAACTATGGCTACACCTTC
TRBJ2-7	TRBV4-2	TRBD2	few	CASSHILAGVVEQYF	TGTGCCAGCAGCCACATACTAGCGGGAGTTGTCGAGCAGTACTTC
TRBJ2-3	TRBV11-2	TRBD2	many	CASSLLTSGRRDTQYF	TGTGCCAGCAGCTTATTAACTAGCGGGAGGAGAGATACGCAGTATTTT
TRBJ1-1	TRBV20-1	-	-	CSVRSCQRTEVFF	TGCAGTGTTAGATCATGTCAGAGGACTGAAGTTTTCTTT
TRBJ1-1	TRBV4-2	-	-	CAGSQEGDTEAFF	TGTGCCGGCAGCCAAGAGGGGGATACTGAAGCTTTCTTT
TRBJ1-6	TRBV20-1	TRBD1	-	CIARTGHSPLHF	TGCATCGCCCGGACAGGGCATTCACCCCTCCACTTT
TRBJ1-6	TRBV13	TRBD1	-	CASSFRGHNSPLHF	TGTGCCAGCAGCTTCAGGGGGCATAATTCGCCCCTCCACTTT
TRBJ2-7	TRBV4-2	TRBD2	-	CAGSQDQVAGEGEQYF	TGCGCCGGCAGCCAAGATCAAGTAGCGGGAGAAGGCGAGCAGTACTTC
TRBJ2-1	TRBV12-3/TRBV12-4	TRBD1	many	CASRPPPGQARDEQFF	TGTGCCAGCAGGCCACCTCCGGGACAGGCCAGGGATGAGCAGTTCTTC
TRBJ2-1	TRBV11-2	-	-	CASSPQSKSSYNEQFF	TGTGCCAGCAGCCCACAGTCTAAGAGCTCCTACAATGAACAGTTCTTC